These 9 T cell receptor beta chains originate from one sample sequenced in a study of T cell changes during pregnancy in multiple sclerosis. Generated by immunoSEQ multiplex PCR, the TCRdb table keeps only in-frame clones and is missing some. Seen here are tens of thousands of clones, about 89% observed once, and the top ten hold around 0.48%. This material consisted of CD4+ T cells from peripheral blood mononuclear cells, taken in the third trimester of pregnancy. All receptors derive from a female donor in good health, enrolled as a control in a pregnancy study.

This sequence joins TRBV27 and TRBJ2-1, with TRBD2 matching over 12 bases. The germline gives CDR1 MNHEY, CDR2 SMNVEV (reference sequence). There are 14 residues in the CDR3. V lost 4 bases and J lost 12; bases outside the gene matches: 7. This CDR3 reads CASSSSSGGAGQFF. The CDR3 nucleotides read TGTGCCAGCAGTTCCTCTAGCGGGGGGGCCGGGCAGTTCTTC.

The rearrangement uses TRBV7-9 and TRBJ1-2; D remains unclear. The CDR3 length is 17 residues. V dropped 2 bases and J dropped 4 bases, with 20 bases sitting between them. Germline CDR1 SEHNR, CDR2 FQNEAQ (reference sequence). CDR3 sequence (DNA): TGTGCCAGCAGCTTATCGGGAGGCTTTTCCCCCTTCTATGGCTACACCTTC. Its protein is CASSLSGGFSPFYGYTF.

The CDR3 coding sequence is TGTGCCAGCAGTTCCCTCTCTGGGGCCAACGTCCTGACTTTC. It yields the protein CASSSLSGANVLTF. The V and J genes are TRBV6-5 and TRBJ2-6; no reliable D call. The CDR3 consists of 14 residues. V was clipped by 4 bases and J by 0 bases, with 4 bases between them. Germline assignment: CDR1 MNHEY and CDR2 SVGAGI.

V gene TRBV5-1 combines with J gene TRBJ2-7, with D perhaps TRBD1 (8 bases). The CDR3 spans 16 residues. The germline gives CDR1 SGHRS, CDR2 YFSETQ. V lost 0 bases and J 5 bases, leaving 18 bases between the germline ends. The CDR3 nucleotides read TGCGCCAGCAGCTTGGATGGTTGGACAGGGAGGGACGAGCAGTACTTC. Translation gives CASSLDGWTGRDEQYF.

J is TRBJ1-1 and V is TRBV6-1; 9 positions match TRBD1. CDR3 size: 14 residues. Germline-derived CDR1 and CDR2 are MNHNS and SASEGT. V dropped 4 bases and J dropped 3; count of bases not matched to a gene: 3. The CDR3 here is CASSVDRGDTEAFF. The CDR3 DNA follows: TGTGCCAGCAGTGTGGACAGGGGTGACACTGAAGCTTTCTTT.

This clone was recorded once. This chain links TRBV7-2 with TRBJ2-1, with 7 nucleotides matching TRBD2. Per germline, CDR1 SGHTA and CDR2 FQGNSA. The V and J ends lost 1 base and 7 bases, in that order; junction bases with no gene match: 4. There are 14 residues in the CDR3. The CDR3 DNA reads TGTGCCAGCAGCTTAGGACTAGCACAAAATGAGCAGTTCTTC. It is translated as CASSLGLAQNEQFF.

This chain links TRBV5-1 with TRBJ2-2, with 9 bases identical to TRBD1. Germline trimming cut 3 bases from V and 3 bases from J; bases unmatched to any gene: 3. The length of the CDR3 is 15 residues. Germline CDR1 SGHRS, CDR2 YFSETQ. DNA for the CDR3: TGCGCCAGCAGCTGGGACAGGGTGGACACCGGGGAGCTGTTTTTT. This gives the protein CASSWDRVDTGELFF.

The rearrangement joins TRBV10-3 to TRBJ1-1; 7 nucleotides match TRBD1. J was trimmed by 4 bases and V by 6 bases; bases with no gene match: 5. The CDR3 consists of 13 residues. Germline V gene lookup returns CDR1 ENHRY and CDR2 SYGVKD. The CDR3 here is CAISPDRATEAFF. The CDR3 nucleotides are TGTGCCATCAGCCCCGACAGGGCCACTGAAGCTTTCTTT.

The chain uses TRBV6-5 and TRBJ1-2; tentative D call: TRBD1 (6 bases). The CDR3 length is 15 residues. V was pared by 7 bases and J by 0 bases, with 15 bases between. Germline lookup yields CDR1 MNHEY and CDR2 SVGAGI. Here the CDR3 DNA reads TGTGCCAGCACGGTGGGACAAGGGTCTAACTATGGCTACACCTTC. This sequence encodes CASTVGQGSNYGYTF.